One sample yielded the 7 T cell receptor beta chains listed below, sequenced in a study of shared clonotypes between healthy human individuals. Data came from immunoSEQ multiplex PCR; TCRdb stores just in-frame clones and leaves some out. This table holds about 2,500,000 clones, about 92% found once. Sample: naive CD4+ T cells sorted from blood. Subset indicated: CD45RA+ positively selected. The origin of the receptors is a man aged 18 to 30 in good health.

The genes are TRBV6-5 and TRBJ2-3; D may correspond to TRBD1 or TRBD2 (5 bases each). CDR1 MNHEY and CDR2 SVGAGI come from the germline V gene. V was pared by 10 bases and J by 0 bases, with 17 bases between. This CDR3 has 15 residues. CDR3 loop: CATLGPGTSTDTQYF. Written as DNA, the CDR3 is TGTGCCACCCTTGGTCCGGGGACCAGCACAGATACGCAGTATTTT.

V is TRBV11-3 and J is TRBJ1-5; TRBD1 might be the D (5 bases). V dropped 1 base and J dropped 5 bases, with 21 bases sitting between them. The CDR3 consists of 18 residues. Germline-derived CDR1 and CDR2 are SGHNT and YENEEA. The CDR3 is CASSLGEGSETPYQPQHF. In DNA form, the CDR3 reads TGTGCCAGCAGCTTAGGGGAGGGGAGCGAGACGCCTTATCAGCCCCAGCATTTT.

To note about this clone: Other nucleotide sequences in the sample specify the same CDR3. The chain couples TRBV4-2 to TRBJ2-2, with D uncertain. Germline V gene sequence: CDR1 LGHNA, CDR2 YNFKEQ. The V and J ends lost 1 base and 1 base respectively, with 1 base between them. This CDR3 is 13 amino acids long. This CDR3 is CASSQGNTGELFF. DNA for the CDR3: TGTGCCAGCAGCCAAGGGAACACCGGGGAGCTGTTTTTT.

V usage is TRBV9 and J usage is TRBJ2-7; 10 positions match TRBD1. Germline CDR1 is SGDLS and CDR2 is YYNGEE. This CDR3 has 15 amino acids. Losses at the gene ends were 3 bases for V and 4 bases for J; bases not matched to a gene: 7. The CDR3 region has the DNA TGTGCCAGCAGCGCCGGGACAGGGGATATGTACGAGCAGTACTTC. Protein product: CASSAGTGDMYEQYF.

This chain connects TRBV7-4 to TRBJ2-7, with D perhaps being TRBD1 or TRBD2 (6 bases each). Per the germline V gene, CDR1 is SGHVT and CDR2 is SQSDAQ. The CDR3 runs to 17 residues. V was trimmed by 8 bases and J by 5 bases, leaving 28 bases between them. The CDR3: CASWGWRESRGEDEQYF. The CDR3 DNA reads TGTGCCAGCTGGGGCTGGAGGGAAAGTAGGGGGGAGGACGAGCAGTACTTC.

V gene TRBV19 combines with J gene TRBJ1-1; 8 bases line up with TRBD1. The J segment lost 4 bases and the V segment lost 3 bases, leaving 4 bases of the junction unmatched. CDR1 is LNHDA and CDR2 is SQIVND in the germline V gene (reference sequence). This CDR3 spans 14 amino acids. In nucleotides, the CDR3 is TGTGCCAGTAGTATTACAGGGGGGGCCACTGAAGCTTTCTTT. Translated, it gives CASSITGGATEAFF.

In regard to this clone: Additional DNA sequences in this sample encode the identical CDR3. The chain uses TRBV5-1 and TRBJ2-4; TRBD2 might be the D (5 bases). The V gene lost 0 bases and the J gene lost 2 bases, with 9 bases spanning the gap. The CDR3 sequence is 15 residues long. The V gene's germline CDR1 is SGHRS and CDR2 YFSETQ. CDR3 sequence: CASSLESGTKNIQYF. The CDR3, as DNA: TGCGCCAGCAGCTTGGAGTCCGGGACCAAAAACATTCAGTACTTC. Together with reference TRBV5-1 and TRBJ2-4, the CDR3 gives the full variable domain: KAGVTQTPRYLIKTRGQQVTLSCSPISGHRSVSWYQQTPGQGLQFLFEYFSETQRNKGNFPGRFSGRQFSNSRSEMNVSTLELGDSALYLCASSLESGTKNIQYFGAGTRLSVL.